This T cell receptor beta chain derives from a study of vaccination and CD4 T cells after COVID-19. The wider study: Convalescent patients gave post-COVID blood a median about 100 days post-diagnosis, range 35 to 161.

This CDR3 comprises 15 residues. V lost 1 base and J 6 bases, leaving 13 bases between the germline ends. Note on this clonotype: Its antigen remains unidentified.

This sample's treatment: approximately 11-day PBMC culture with coronavirus spike peptide pools or control peptides (ViraFEST assay). Sequencing of the DNA from cultured CD4+ T cells was carried out with the Oncomine TCR Beta short-read assay. CD4+ T cells were cultured, and genomic DNA was extracted from them. TCRdb re-called the PCR reads with MiXCR, one entry per CDR3 protein. Here the sample spans about 8,500 distinct CDR3 sequences, 48% being singletons. Source material: CD4+ T cells from blood, cultured in vitro. The TCR sequence derives from a human donor who had recovered from COVID-19. This sequence joins TRBV12-3 or TRBV12-4 and TRBJ2-1; no clear D. The CDR3 spells CASSLGVRPGNEQFF. DNA for the CDR3: TGTGCCAGCAGTTTAGGGGTTCGGCCCGGCAATGAGCAGTTCTTC.